The sequence of this T cell receptor beta chain was determined in a study of blood T cell repertoires in COVID-19. Study at large: The United States, Italy and Spain provided the acute and convalescent COVID-19 samples. PBMCs, B-cell-depleted T cells, or T cells provided the cDNA or gDNA that made up the material.

Authors' methods: Amplification of reference gene primers was used by the study to estimate nucleated cell counts. Method: immunoSEQ multiplex PCR; TCRdb's copy keeps in-frame clones and lacks some. For V, J and clone size, that table is used; D and trimming come from the DNA. The table shows about 180,000 clones, with roughly 84% occurring only once. Sequencing was carried out using peripheral blood. The clonotype comes from a man between 18 and 29 years old with active or convalescent COVID-19.

The CDR3 spells CASSLIGGALNNYGYTF. The CDR3 DNA reads TGTGCCAGCAGCTTAATCGGGGGGGCACTGAATAACTATGGCTACACCTTC. The V and J genes are TRBV7-3 and TRBJ1-2, with D possibly TRBD1 on 6 matching bases. The germline V gene has CDR1 SGHTA and CDR2 FQGTGA. Trimming took off 1 base at V and 1 base at J, with 16 bases between the two ends. The CDR3 consists of 17 residues.